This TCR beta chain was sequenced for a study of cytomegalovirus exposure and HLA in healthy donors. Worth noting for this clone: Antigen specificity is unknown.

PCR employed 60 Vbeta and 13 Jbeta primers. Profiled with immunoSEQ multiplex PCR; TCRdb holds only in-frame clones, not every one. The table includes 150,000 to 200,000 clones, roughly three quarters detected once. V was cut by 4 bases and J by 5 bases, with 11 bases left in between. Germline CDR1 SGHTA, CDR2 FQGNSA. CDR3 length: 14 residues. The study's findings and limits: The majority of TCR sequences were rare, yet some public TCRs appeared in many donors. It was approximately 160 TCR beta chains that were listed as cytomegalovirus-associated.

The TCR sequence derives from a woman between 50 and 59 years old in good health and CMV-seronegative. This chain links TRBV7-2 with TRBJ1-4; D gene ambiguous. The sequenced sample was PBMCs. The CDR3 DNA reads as TGTGCCAGCAGCTCCGCGGGTCCAAATGAAAAACTGTTTTTT. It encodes CASSSAGPNEKLFF. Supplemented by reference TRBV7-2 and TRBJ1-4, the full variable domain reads GAGVSQSPSNKVTEKGKDVELRCDPISGHTALYWYRQSLGQGLEFLIYFQGNSAPDKSGLPSDRFSAERTGGSVSTLTIQRTQQEDSAVYLCASSSAGPNEKLFFGSGTQLSVL.